The 6 T cell receptor beta chains reported below all come from one sample, sequenced in a study of blood T cell repertoires in COVID-19. Method: immunoSEQ multiplex PCR; TCRdb's copy keeps in-frame clones and lacks some. The repertoire holds a few hundred thousand clones, with approximately 84% as singletons. Sequenced input: peripheral blood. All receptors come from a man aged 50-60 years with acute or convalescent COVID-19.

The CDR3 region has the DNA TGTGCCAGCAGTGTTTTACAGGGGCATAGCAATCAGCCCCAGCATTTT. Translation: CASSVLQGHSNQPQHF. The rearrangement uses TRBV2 and TRBJ1-5, with 7 bases lining up with TRBD1. V shed 4 bases, J shed 0 bases, and the junction held 6 bases outside the gene matches. The length of the CDR3 is 16 residues. Looked up from germline, CDR1 is SNHLY and CDR2 is FYNNEI.

This chain joins TRBV5-1 and TRBJ1-1; 9 bases are shared with TRBD1. The V and J ends lost 4 bases and 2 bases, in that order; junction bases with no gene match: 21. There are 20 residues in the CDR3. Germline CDR1 and CDR2: SGHRS and YFSETQ. The chain's CDR3 is CASSPNRPRLKGQGNTEAFF. CDR3 in DNA: TGCGCCAGCAGCCCCAACCGACCCCGCCTAAAGGGACAGGGCAACACTGAAGCTTTCTTT.

The V call is TRBV2, the J call TRBJ1-4, with 7 positions matching TRBD1. CDR3 length equals 15 residues. Trimming cost V 7 bases and J 3 bases; bases outside gene matches: 8. Germline values: CDR1 SNHLY, CDR2 FYNNEI. The CDR3 nucleotides are TGTGCCAGCACTCTTGAGGGGGCGGCTAATGAAAAACTGTTTTTT. The encoded protein is CASTLEGAANEKLFF.

The V gene is TRBV10-3, the J gene TRBJ1-1, with D perhaps matching TRBD1 (5 bases). Germline loops: CDR1 ENHRY, CDR2 SYGVKD. The CDR3 length is 14 residues. Trimming took off 8 bases at V and 5 bases at J, with 18 bases between the two ends. As DNA, the CDR3 is TGTGCCATCTCCTCAAATGGGGGGGATACTGAAGCTTTCTTT. It is translated as CAISSNGGDTEAFF.

The CDR3 DNA sequence: TGTGCCAGCAGCTTAGCCGGGACAGGACATTCACCCCTCCACTTT. Amino acids: CASSLAGTGHSPLHF. This rearrangement joins TRBV7-9 to TRBJ1-6; TRBD1 matches at 8 bases. Looked up from germline, CDR1 is SEHNR and CDR2 is FQNEAQ (reference sequence). CDR3 length: 15 amino acids. Trimming cost V 0 bases and J 8 bases; bases outside gene matches: 3.

The chain has TRBV10-1 and TRBJ2-3; D is possibly TRBD1 (5 bases). The CDR3 runs 15 residues. V gave up 0 bases and J gave up 0 bases, with 7 bases separating them. Germline V gives CDR1 WNHNN, CDR2 SYGVQD (reference sequence). CDR3 sequence reads: CASSESKGSTDTQYF. CDR3 coding DNA: TGCGCCAGCAGTGAGTCGAAGGGGAGCACAGATACGCAGTATTTT.